Listed below are T cell receptor beta chains from one sample, sequenced in a study of post-analysis software for immune sequencing data. From the PCR reads, TCRdb called clonotypes with MiXCR, one entry per CDR3 protein. The sample lists 450,000 or so distinct CDR3 sequences, under 55% seen once, with about an eighth in the top ten. The specimen was blood. Receptors were obtained from a girl between 5 and 17 years old with multiple sclerosis. The CDR3 runs from the conserved cysteine through the conserved F or W. The D gene is left open where the match is weak. Rows may omit the clone size; those that give it use once, few, many or a size class.

TRBJ1-1,TRBV12-3/TRBV12-4,NA,NA,CASSRDSLGTEAFF,TGTGCCAGCAGTCGAGACTCCTTGGGCACTGAAGCTTTCTTT
TRBJ2-5,TRBV14,NA,NA,CASSQSPWMDGEQYF,TGTGCCAGCAGCCAATCCCCGTGGATGGACGGTGAGCAGTACTTC
TRBJ2-7,TRBV10-3,NA,NA,CATSDDLSEGRISYEQYF,TGTGCCACCAGTGACGACCTTTCTGAGGGGCGAATATCCTACGAGCAGTACTTC
TRBJ2-7,TRBV7-2,NA,NA,CASSLGGSGPYNEQYF,TGTGCCAGCAGCTTAGGAGGTAGCGGTCCCTACAATGAGCAGTACTTC
TRBJ2-5,TRBV20-1,few,NA,CSASEGGRGGETQYF,TGCAGTGCTAGTGAGGGGGGGCGCGGTGGGGAGACCCAGTACTTC
TRBJ2-3,TRBV24-1,many,TRBD1,CATSKGATDTQYF,TGTGCCACCAGTAAGGGGGCGACAGATACGCAGTATTTT
TRBJ2-7,TRBV12-3/TRBV12-4,few,TRBD2,CASSLAAGGTYEQYF,TGTGCCAGCAGTTTAGCTGCGGGAGGGACCTACGAGCAGTACTTC
TRBJ2-1,TRBV4-2,NA,TRBD2,CASSQVRTSEQFF,TGTGCCAGCAGCCAAGTAAGGACTAGCGAGCAGTTCTTC
TRBJ1-2,TRBV10-3,NA,TRBD1,CAISDPGTGGSYGYTF,TGTGCCATCAGTGACCCCGGGACAGGGGGCTCCTATGGCTACACCTTC
TRBJ2-3,TRBV7-9,NA,NA,CEGISQETDTQYF,TGTGAGGGGATCTCCCAGGAGACAGATACGCAGTATTTT
TRBJ2-3,TRBV29-1,few,TRBD2,CSVGGGGTDTQYF,TGCAGCGTTGGAGGCGGGGGGACAGATACGCAGTATTTT
TRBJ2-7,TRBV10-3,few,NA,CAISESKTHTYEQYF,TGTGCCATCAGTGAATCGAAGACACACACCTACGAGCAGTACTTC
TRBJ1-2,TRBV27,NA,TRBD1,CASSLSGQGIYGYTF,TGTGCCAGCAGTTTATCTGGACAGGGGATCTATGGCTACACCTTC
TRBJ2-7,TRBV20-1,once,TRBD2,CSATRTSGRATPYEQYF,TGCAGTGCTACCAGGACTAGCGGGAGGGCCACACCCTACGAGCAGTACTTC
TRBJ2-1,TRBV7-3,NA,NA,CASSASPDNEQFF,TGTGCCAGCAGCGCATCCCCCGACAATGAGCAGTTCTTC
TRBJ1-1,TRBV28,NA,NA,CASSLMRGTGGENTEAFF,TGTGCCAGCAGTTTAATGAGGGGAACAGGAGGCGAGAACACTGAAGCTTTCTTT
TRBJ1-5,TRBV7-8,NA,NA,CASSMSNQPQHF,TGTGCCAGCAGCATGAGCAATCAGCCCCAGCATTTT
TRBJ2-3,TRBV9,few,NA,CASSVTDGYTDTQYF,TGTGCCAGCAGCGTGACGGACGGATACACAGATACGCAGTATTTT
TRBJ2-1,TRBV7-2,once,TRBD2,CASSLQGLAGINEQFF,TGTGCCAGCAGCTTGCAGGGACTAGCGGGAATCAATGAGCAGTTCTTC
TRBJ2-5,TRBV10-3,few,TRBD2,CAISESSGRETQYF,TGTGCCATCAGTGAGTCTAGCGGGAGGGAGACCCAGTACTTC
TRBJ2-1,TRBV5-1,NA,NA,CASSLGGKYNEQFF,TGCGCCAGCAGCTTGGGGGGGAAGTACAATGAGCAGTTCTTC
TRBJ1-2,TRBV20-1,few,NA,CSARDSGYTF,TGCAGTGCTCGGGACTCCGGCTACACCTTC
TRBJ1-5,TRBV20-1,NA,NA,CSAREYSNQPQHF,TGCAGTGCTAGAGAGTATAGCAATCAGCCCCAGCATTTT
TRBJ2-5,TRBV29-1,NA,NA,CSVRPRYQETQYF,TGCAGCGTTCGACCGAGGTACCAAGAGACCCAGTACTTC
TRBJ1-5,TRBV4-3,NA,NA,CASSQDNRVNQPQHF,TGCGCCAGCAGCCAAGATAACAGGGTCAATCAGCCCCAGCATTTT
TRBJ1-6,TRBV7-9,once,NA,CASSCPNCPLHF,TGTGCCAGCAGCTGCCCTAATTGTCCCCTCCACTTT
TRBJ1-1,TRBV7-9,few,TRBD1,CASSLATGGAWDEAFF,TGTGCCAGCAGCTTAGCTACAGGGGGCGCGTGGGATGAAGCTTTCTTT
TRBJ2-1,TRBV9,NA,NA,CASSVEDNEQFF,TGTGCCAGCAGCGTAGAAGACAATGAGCAGTTCTTC
TRBJ2-5,TRBV24-1,NA,TRBD2,CATSEPSGQETQYF,TGTGCCACCAGTGAGCCTAGCGGACAAGAGACCCAGTACTTC
TRBJ2-7,TRBV5-5,NA,TRBD1,CASSLNRGNEQYF,TGTGCCAGCAGCTTAAACAGGGGCAACGAGCAGTACTTC
TRBJ1-1,TRBV5-1,NA,NA,CASSLTGSRITEAFF,TGCGCCAGCAGCTTGACAGGGTCGAGGATCACTGAAGCTTTCTTT
TRBJ2-1,TRBV6-5,once,NA,CASSRGVNEQFF,TGTGCCAGCTCCAGGGGGGTAAATGAGCAGTTCTTC
TRBJ2-1,TRBV14,NA,TRBD1,CASSHDRQGIYNEQFF,TGTGCCAGCAGCCACGACAGACAGGGAATATACAATGAGCAGTTCTTC
TRBJ2-7,TRBV20-1,NA,TRBD1,CSARDPRGQRSYEQYF,TGCAGTGCTAGAGATCCCCGGGGACAGAGGTCCTACGAGCAGTACTTC
TRBJ1-1,TRBV10-2,NA,NA,CASSESQGSTEAFF,TGCGCCAGCAGTGAGTCCCAGGGGAGCACTGAAGCTTTCTTT
TRBJ2-7,TRBV5-1,NA,NA,CASSGGDGYSEQYF,TGCGCCAGCAGCGGAGGGGACGGTTACAGTGAGCAGTACTTC
TRBJ2-1,TRBV10-3,few,NA,CAISVTQERDEQFF,TGTGCCATCAGCGTGACCCAGGAAAGGGATGAGCAGTTCTTC
TRBJ1-2,TRBV20-1,NA,TRBD1,CSASSTGGRYGYTF,TGCAGTGCTAGTTCCACAGGGGGCCGCTATGGCTACACCTTC
TRBJ2-7,TRBV5-1,few,TRBD1,CASSLGPPGGEYEQYF,TGCGCCAGCAGCTTGGGCCCCCCAGGGGGCGAGTACGAGCAGTACTTC